Listed below are T cell receptor beta chains from one sample, sequenced in a study of blood T cells in healthy people across ages. TCRdb fed the 5' RACE reads into MiXCR, producing one record per CDR3 protein. The sample holds 780,000 or so distinct CDR3 sequences; 56% are singletons and the top ten take around 24%. The source material was blood. Receptors were obtained from a man aged 40-55 years in good health. CDR3s include the opening cysteine and the closing phenylalanine or tryptophan. Each record gives: CDR3 protein, CDR3 DNA, V gene, J gene, D gene, clone size. The D gene is left open where the match is weak. For some rows the clone size is stated as once, few or many, or as a class when expanded; others skip it.

CDR3 protein: CASSYLQGPEAFF; CDR3 DNA: TGTGCCAGCAGTTACTTACAGGGGCCTGAAGCTTTCTTT; V gene: TRBV6-5; J gene: TRBJ1-1; D gene: TRBD1; clone size: -
CDR3 protein: CSARGGFSYEQYF; CDR3 DNA: TGCAGTGCTAGAGGTGGATTCTCCTACGAGCAGTACTTC; V gene: TRBV20-1; J gene: TRBJ2-7; D gene: -; clone size: -
CDR3 protein: CSARRTETQYF; CDR3 DNA: TGCAGTGCTAGACGTACAGAGACCCAGTACTTC; V gene: TRBV20-1; J gene: TRBJ2-5; D gene: -; clone size: few
CDR3 protein: CSVGTGGRSYNEQFF; CDR3 DNA: TGCAGCGTTGGGACGGGAGGAAGATCCTACAATGAGCAGTTCTTC; V gene: TRBV29-1; J gene: TRBJ2-1; D gene: TRBD2; clone size: -
CDR3 protein: CASSYNSDSYGYTF; CDR3 DNA: TGTGCCAGCAGTTACAACTCGGACTCTTACGGCTACACCTTC; V gene: TRBV6-5; J gene: TRBJ1-2; D gene: -; clone size: -
CDR3 protein: CASSQDSDSSNTGELFF; CDR3 DNA: TGCGCCAGCAGCCAAGATTCGGACAGTTCGAACACCGGGGAGCTGTTTTTT; V gene: TRBV4-1; J gene: TRBJ2-2; D gene: -; clone size: -
CDR3 protein: CTSSFGGTYEQYF; CDR3 DNA: TGTACCAGCAGTTTCGGCGGCACCTACGAGCAGTACTTC; V gene: TRBV12-3/TRBV12-4; J gene: TRBJ2-7; D gene: -; clone size: -
CDR3 protein: CATSSGASPGGIRSDTQYF; CDR3 DNA: TGTGCCACCAGCAGTGGGGCTAGCCCGGGAGGAATAAGGTCAGATACGCAGTATTTT; V gene: TRBV15; J gene: TRBJ2-3; D gene: TRBD2; clone size: few
CDR3 protein: CASSLDGQINIQYF; CDR3 DNA: TGTGCCAGCAGCTTAGATGGACAGATAAACATTCAGTACTTC; V gene: TRBV11-3; J gene: TRBJ2-4; D gene: -; clone size: -
CDR3 protein: CASSYGTGSQPQHF; CDR3 DNA: TGTGCCAGCAGTTACGGGACAGGGAGTCAGCCCCAGCATTTT; V gene: TRBV6-2/TRBV6-3; J gene: TRBJ1-5; D gene: TRBD1; clone size: few
CDR3 protein: CASSASQVSEQYF; CDR3 DNA: TGTGCCAGCAGTGCTAGCCAGGTCTCCGAGCAGTACTTC; V gene: TRBV6-1; J gene: TRBJ2-7; D gene: -; clone size: -
CDR3 protein: CASSQFSGANVLTF; CDR3 DNA: TGCGCCAGCAGCCAGTTTTCTGGGGCCAACGTCCTGACTTTC; V gene: TRBV4-3; J gene: TRBJ2-6; D gene: -; clone size: -
CDR3 protein: CASSLVQGQLTNTQYF; CDR3 DNA: TGCGCCAGCAGCTTGGTGCAGGGACAGCTCACGAATACGCAGTATTTT; V gene: TRBV5-1; J gene: TRBJ2-3; D gene: TRBD1; clone size: -
CDR3 protein: CASSARSGSRDEQYF; CDR3 DNA: TGTGCCAGCAGCGCCCGAAGCGGGAGTCGGGACGAGCAGTACTTC; V gene: TRBV9; J gene: TRBJ2-7; D gene: TRBD2; clone size: -
CDR3 protein: CASSLPGGGTGELFF; CDR3 DNA: TGTGCCAGCAGTTTGCCAGGGGGCGGGACCGGGGAGCTGTTTTTT; V gene: TRBV28; J gene: TRBJ2-2; D gene: TRBD1; clone size: -
CDR3 protein: CSATLAQRGDTQYF; CDR3 DNA: TGCAGTGCTACACTAGCGCAAAGGGGAGATACGCAGTATTTT; V gene: TRBV20-1; J gene: TRBJ2-3; D gene: TRBD2; clone size: -
CDR3 protein: CASSQWPPEGNYGYTF; CDR3 DNA: TGTGCCAGCAGCCAATGGCCCCCGGAGGGGAACTATGGCTACACCTTC; V gene: TRBV3-1; J gene: TRBJ1-2; D gene: -; clone size: -
CDR3 protein: CASTRASRETQYF; CDR3 DNA: TGTGCCAGCACCCGGGCCTCACGAGAGACCCAGTACTTC; V gene: TRBV3-1; J gene: TRBJ2-5; D gene: -; clone size: few
CDR3 protein: CTSSATGRFYEQYF; CDR3 DNA: TGTACCAGCAGCGCCACAGGGAGGTTCTACGAGCAGTACTTC; V gene: TRBV12-3/TRBV12-4; J gene: TRBJ2-7; D gene: -; clone size: -
CDR3 protein: CASSSTGFYGYTF; CDR3 DNA: TGTGCCAGCAGTTCAACAGGCTTTTATGGCTACACCTTC; V gene: TRBV28; J gene: TRBJ1-2; D gene: -; clone size: -
CDR3 protein: CASSLGPGSETQYF; CDR3 DNA: TGTGCCAGCAGCTTAGGTCCGGGGTCGGAGACCCAGTACTTC; V gene: TRBV7-2; J gene: TRBJ2-5; D gene: -; clone size: few
CDR3 protein: CASSQDRAGIQYF; CDR3 DNA: TGTGCCAGCAGCCAAGACAGGGCAGGCATTCAGTACTTC; V gene: TRBV4-2; J gene: TRBJ2-4; D gene: -; clone size: many
CDR3 protein: CASSLRSGGTSTDTQYF; CDR3 DNA: TGTGCCAGCAGTTTAAGGAGCGGGGGAACTAGCACAGATACGCAGTATTTT; V gene: TRBV12-3/TRBV12-4; J gene: TRBJ2-3; D gene: TRBD2; clone size: -
CDR3 protein: CASSLPGGGYRGKLFF; CDR3 DNA: TGTGCCAGCAGTTTGCCGGGGGGCGGTTATAGGGGGAAACTGTTTTTT; V gene: TRBV28; J gene: TRBJ1-4; D gene: -; clone size: -
CDR3 protein: CASSLTPSILETQYF; CDR3 DNA: TGTGCCAGCAGCTTGACCCCCAGTATTCTGGAGACCCAGTACTTC; V gene: TRBV7-9; J gene: TRBJ2-5; D gene: -; clone size: -
CDR3 protein: CASSVTETGTMNYEQYF; CDR3 DNA: TGTGCCAGCAGCGTAACCGAGACCGGGACGATGAACTACGAGCAGTACTTC; V gene: TRBV9; J gene: TRBJ2-7; D gene: -; clone size: -
CDR3 protein: CSVVGGQETQYF; CDR3 DNA: TGCAGCGTCGTCGGGGGGCAAGAGACCCAGTACTTC; V gene: TRBV29-1; J gene: TRBJ2-5; D gene: TRBD2; clone size: -
CDR3 protein: CASRPPTRLRGNEQFF; CDR3 DNA: TGTGCCAGCAGACCCCCTACCCGATTAAGGGGCAATGAGCAGTTCTTC; V gene: TRBV6-6; J gene: TRBJ2-1; D gene: -; clone size: -
CDR3 protein: CACSYSENEKLFF; CDR3 DNA: TGTGCCTGCAGTTACTCGGAGAATGAAAAACTGTTTTTT; V gene: TRBV6-5; J gene: TRBJ1-4; D gene: -; clone size: -
CDR3 protein: CAISGQGDTGELFF; CDR3 DNA: TGTGCCATCAGCGGACAGGGGGACACCGGGGAGCTGTTTTTT; V gene: TRBV10-3; J gene: TRBJ2-2; D gene: TRBD1; clone size: few
CDR3 protein: CASSPQDSRAYEQYF; CDR3 DNA: TGTGCCAGCAGCCCCCAGGACAGTCGCGCCTACGAGCAGTACTTC; V gene: TRBV5-8; J gene: TRBJ2-7; D gene: -; clone size: -
CDR3 protein: CASSSRQGTGELFF; CDR3 DNA: TGCGCCAGCAGCAGCAGACAGGGCACCGGGGAGCTGTTTTTT; V gene: TRBV5-1; J gene: TRBJ2-2; D gene: TRBD1; clone size: -
CDR3 protein: CASSQVWGGVYNEQFF; CDR3 DNA: TGTGCCAGCAGCCAAGTATGGGGGGGGGTATACAATGAGCAGTTCTTC; V gene: TRBV3-1; J gene: TRBJ2-1; D gene: TRBD2; clone size: -
CDR3 protein: CSAKVQYNEQFF; CDR3 DNA: TGCAGTGCTAAGGTCCAGTACAATGAGCAGTTCTTC; V gene: TRBV20-1; J gene: TRBJ2-1; D gene: -; clone size: -
CDR3 protein: CASRRGGGTYEQYF; CDR3 DNA: TGTGCCAGCAGGCGGGGCGGCGGAACCTACGAGCAGTACTTC; V gene: TRBV28; J gene: TRBJ2-7; D gene: -; clone size: few
CDR3 protein: CSARVSKYNEQFF; CDR3 DNA: TGCAGTGCTAGAGTCTCGAAGTACAATGAGCAGTTCTTC; V gene: TRBV20-1; J gene: TRBJ2-1; D gene: -; clone size: few
CDR3 protein: CASRITSRLAGVSSYEQYF; CDR3 DNA: TGTGCCAGCAGAATAACTTCTCGGCTAGCGGGGGTTAGCTCCTACGAGCAGTACTTC; V gene: TRBV21-1; J gene: TRBJ2-7; D gene: -; clone size: few
CDR3 protein: CASSLVPRDKLYEQYF; CDR3 DNA: TGTGCCAGCAGCTTAGTGCCCCGGGACAAACTATACGAGCAGTACTTC; V gene: TRBV7-2; J gene: TRBJ2-7; D gene: -; clone size: few
CDR3 protein: CASSATPDTQYF; CDR3 DNA: TGTGCCAGCAGTGCAACGCCAGATACGCAGTATTTT; V gene: TRBV6-1; J gene: TRBJ2-3; D gene: -; clone size: -
CDR3 protein: CATSSDPKRGVNTGELFF; CDR3 DNA: TGTGCCACCAGCAGTGACCCCAAGCGGGGGGTCAACACCGGGGAGCTGTTTTTT; V gene: TRBV15; J gene: TRBJ2-2; D gene: TRBD2; clone size: -
CDR3 protein: CASSCAGETQYF; CDR3 DNA: TGTGCCAGCAGTTGCGCTGGGGAGACCCAGTACTTC; V gene: TRBV6-5; J gene: TRBJ2-5; D gene: -; clone size: -